This T cell receptor beta chain was recovered during a study of cytotoxic CD8 clonotypes in ibrutinib-treated CLL. Across the whole study: The study included 11 to 12 relapsed/refractory and more than 14 treatment-naive patients; 17 to 18 had IGHV unmutated disease.

The CDR3 totals 14 residues. V gave up 2 bases and J gave up 4 bases, with 11 bases separating them. Germline CDR1 reads LNHDA; CDR2 reads SQIVND (reference sequence). On this clone: As yet, its antigen is unknown.

Some clones are missing from TCRdb's copy, which holds only in-frame ones; the method was immunoSEQ multiplex PCR. Seen here are tens of thousands of clones, approximately 71% observed once, and the top ten hold roughly 51%. Study-level findings and limits: Shared public clonotypes were rare, and on treatment they either got smaller or stayed the same.

The receptor's source is a human donor with chronic lymphocytic leukemia. The sample was PBMCs, taken at disease progression, from a patient treated with ibrutinib. This chain links TRBV19 with TRBJ1-2; a weak D match, TRBD1 (5 bases). CDR3 in DNA: TGTGCCAGTAGTATAAAAGGGGCAGTCTATGGCTACACCTTC. Its translation: CASSIKGAVYGYTF.